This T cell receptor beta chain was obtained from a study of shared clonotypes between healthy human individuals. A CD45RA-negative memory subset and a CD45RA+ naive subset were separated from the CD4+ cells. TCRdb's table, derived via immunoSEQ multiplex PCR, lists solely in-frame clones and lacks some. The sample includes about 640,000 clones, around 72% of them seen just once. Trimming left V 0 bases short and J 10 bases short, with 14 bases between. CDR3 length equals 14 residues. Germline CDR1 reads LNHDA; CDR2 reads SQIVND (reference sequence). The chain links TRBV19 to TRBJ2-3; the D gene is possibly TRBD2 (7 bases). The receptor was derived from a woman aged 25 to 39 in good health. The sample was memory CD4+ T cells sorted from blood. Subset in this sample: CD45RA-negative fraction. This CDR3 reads CASSIERGRAAQYF. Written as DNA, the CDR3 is TGTGCCAGTAGTATAGAGCGGGGGCGGGCGGCGCAGTATTTT. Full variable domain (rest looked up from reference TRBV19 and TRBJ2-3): DGGITQSPKYLFRKEGQNVTLSCEQNLNHDAMYWYRQDPGQGLRLIYYSQIVNDFQKGDIAEGYSVSREKKESFPLTVTSAQKNPTAFYLCASSIERGRAAQYFGPGTRLTVL.